These 21 T cell receptor beta chains came from one sample sequenced in a study of T cell changes during pregnancy in multiple sclerosis. The method was immunoSEQ multiplex PCR; TCRdb's version includes in-frame clones alone and lacks a portion of them. The sample carries roughly 40,000 clones, 85% to 90% recorded once. Sequenced material: CD4+ T cells from peripheral blood mononuclear cells, taken in the first trimester of pregnancy. The source of these receptors is a female donor with multiple sclerosis, enrolled in a pregnancy study.

This clone has a single count. The CDR3 region is CAIRQGTSYEQYF. The CDR3 nucleotides read TGTGCCATCAGACAGGGAACCTCCTACGAGCAGTACTTC. The V call is TRBV10-3, the J call TRBJ2-7; D is perhaps TRBD1 (6 bases). V was cut by 6 bases and J by 0 bases, with 9 bases left in between. Looked up from germline, CDR1 is ENHRY and CDR2 is SYGVKD. The CDR3 consists of 13 residues.

The J gene is TRBJ2-2, the V gene TRBV6-6, with 9 bases fitting TRBD1. V was pared by 4 bases and J by 1 base, with 1 base of the junction left unmatched. Looked up from germline, CDR1 is MNHNY and CDR2 is SVGAGI (reference sequence). This CDR3 spans 15 amino acids. The CDR3 region has the DNA TGTGCCAGCAGTTTGGACAGGGGGAACACCGGGGAGCTGTTTTTT. It translates to CASSLDRGNTGELFF.

V and J are TRBV19 and TRBJ2-3; no definite D call. Per the germline V gene, CDR1 is LNHDA and CDR2 is SQIVND (reference sequence). The CDR3 is 14 amino acids. V was clipped by 0 bases and J by 5 bases, with 9 bases between them. The CDR3 is CASSIDRILDTQYF. DNA for the CDR3: TGTGCCAGTAGTATAGACAGGATACTAGATACGCAGTATTTT.

The rearrangement joins TRBV5-4 to TRBJ2-7, with 9 bases identical to TRBD1. Germline V gives CDR1 SGHNT, CDR2 YYREEE (reference sequence). V shed 0 bases and J 0 bases; nucleotides not matched to a gene: 7. The CDR3 covers 17 residues. The CDR3 loop is CASSLGQGGPSSYEQYF. CDR3 sequence (DNA): TGTGCCAGCAGCTTGGGACAGGGGGGGCCTAGCTCCTACGAGCAGTACTTC.

This clone was seen once. The genes are TRBV15 and TRBJ2-7, with D perhaps TRBD2 (6 bases). CDR3 size: 13 residues. Germline V CDR1 and CDR2: LNHNV, YYDKDF (reference sequence). V lost 8 bases to trimming and J lost 3 bases, with 14 bases between them. The CDR3 loop is CATAEGILYEQYF. DNA for the CDR3: TGTGCCACCGCGGAGGGGATCCTCTACGAGCAGTACTTC.

The J gene is TRBJ1-1, the V gene TRBV6-5; D may be TRBD1 (5 bases). The CDR3 is 14 amino acids. Germline V lookup: CDR1 MNHEY, CDR2 SVGAGI. Trimming removed 5 bases at V and 3 bases at J, with 13 bases between. CDR3 in amino acids: CASSPKRQYTEAFF. In nucleotides, the CDR3 is TGTGCCAGCAGTCCTAAACGACAGTACACTGAAGCTTTCTTT.

This sequence joins TRBV28 and TRBJ2-2; the D is unclear. The germline gives CDR1 MDHEN, CDR2 SYDVKM. V lost 1 base and J lost 6, with 3 bases in between. CDR3 size: 12 residues. CDR3 coding DNA: TGTGCCAGCAGTTTATTAGCCGGGGAGCTGTTTTTT. Translation: CASSLLAGELFF.

V gene TRBV7-2 combines with J gene TRBJ2-1; TRBD2 might be the D (6 bases). This CDR3 has 15 residues. In germline, CDR1 is SGHTA, CDR2 FQGNSA. Trimming took off 2 bases at V and 8 bases at J, with 16 bases between the two ends. The chain's CDR3 is CASSLNGRRFDEQFF. In DNA, the CDR3 is TGTGCCAGCAGCTTAAACGGGAGACGGTTCGATGAGCAGTTCTTC.

V and J are TRBV11-2 and TRBJ2-7; D gene uncertain. The germline CDR1 and CDR2 sequences are SGHAT and FQNNGV. The CDR3 sequence is 12 residues long. V was clipped by 1 base and J by 3 bases, with 4 bases between them. CDR3 coding DNA: TGTGCCAGCAGCTTAGCGGGCTACGAGCAGTACTTC. Protein sequence: CASSLAGYEQYF.

This clone was picked up one time. The chain carries TRBV6-1 and TRBJ2-7; 10 bases are a match to TRBD2. V shed 7 bases and J 10 bases; nucleotides not matched to a gene: 10. Per germline, CDR1 MNHNS and CDR2 SASEGT. The CDR3 contains 13 residues. This CDR3 is CASNLAGDQEQYF. CDR3 coding DNA: TGTGCCAGCAATCTAGCGGGAGACCAAGAACAGTACTTC.

This clone was seen only once. This CDR3 reads CASSPKGGSTDTQYF. Written as DNA, the CDR3 is TGTGCCAGCAGCCCGAAGGGGGGGAGCACAGATACGCAGTATTTT. The V and J genes are TRBV5-4 and TRBJ2-3; the D gene is possibly TRBD2 (7 bases). V lost 4 bases, J lost 0 bases, and 12 bases lay in between. Germline CDR1 and CDR2: SGHNT and YYREEE (reference sequence). The CDR3 totals 15 residues.

The rearrangement joins TRBV19 to TRBJ1-2; 7 bases are a match to TRBD1. CDR1 LNHDA and CDR2 SQIVND come from the germline V gene (reference sequence). Germline trimming cut 10 bases from V and 7 bases from J; bases unmatched to any gene: 6. The CDR3 covers 11 residues. The CDR3 region is CATRDSFGYTF. CDR3 sequence (DNA): TGTGCCACCAGGGACAGTTTTGGCTACACCTTC.

The chain employs TRBV19 and TRBJ2-4; 15 positions match TRBD2. Losses at the gene ends were 6 bases for V and 6 bases for J; bases not matched to a gene: 15. Germline V CDR1 and CDR2: LNHDA, SQIVND (reference sequence). The CDR3 runs 19 residues. CDR3 bases: TGTGCCAGTAGCCGGGGAAAGGGACTAGCGGGAGGAGACGGAAACATTCAGTACTTC. Translated, it gives CASSRGKGLAGGDGNIQYF.

This clone has a single count. This chain joins TRBV7-9 and TRBJ1-2; D possibly corresponds to TRBD1 (6 bases). Germline V lookup: CDR1 SEHNR, CDR2 FQNEAQ (reference sequence). The CDR3 runs to 18 residues. V was shortened by 1 base and J by 2 bases, with 20 bases between the two germline ends. This CDR3 reads CASSLDRGHPMGNYGYTF. CDR3 nucleotide sequence: TGTGCCAGCAGCTTAGATCGGGGACACCCCATGGGGAACTATGGCTACACCTTC.

The J gene is TRBJ1-3, the V gene TRBV6-6; 8 positions agree with TRBD1. CDR1 and CDR2 (germline): MNHNY, SVGAGI (reference sequence). V lost 6 bases to trimming and J lost 0 bases; unmatched junction nucleotides: 4. This CDR3 is 15 amino acids long. The CDR3 nucleotides are TGTGCCAGCAGGTCCGGGACAGGCTCTGGAAACACCATATATTTT. It encodes CASRSGTGSGNTIYF.

The chain recombines TRBV9 with TRBJ2-1, with TRBD2 identical over 8 bases. CDR1 and CDR2 from the germline V gene are SGDLS and YYNGEE. J gave up 3 bases and V 4 bases, and 9 bases lay outside the gene matches. The CDR3 runs 16 residues. Written as DNA, the CDR3 is TGTGCCAGCAGCTTTCTAGCGGGTAGCCTCTACAATGAGCAGTTCTTC. It is translated as CASSFLAGSLYNEQFF.

The J gene is TRBJ2-7, the V gene TRBV2; TRBD2 aligns across 7 bases. The CDR3 length is 13 residues. J lost 3 bases, V lost 5 bases, and 4 bases had no gene match. CDR1 is SNHLY, CDR2 FYNNEI, per germline. The CDR3 region is CASSSSGDYEQYF. CDR3 bases: TGTGCCAGCAGTTCTAGCGGAGACTACGAGCAGTACTTC. The full variable domain, completed using reference TRBV2 and TRBJ2-7, is EPEVTQTPSHQVTQMGQEVILRCVPISNHLYFYWYRQILGQKVEFLVSFYNNEISEKSEIFDDQFSVERPDGSNFTLKIRSTKLEDSAMYFCASSSSGDYEQYFGPGTRLTVT.

V gene TRBV4-1 combines with J gene TRBJ2-1; 8 bases match TRBD2. The CDR3 has 16 residues. The V and J ends lost 2 bases and 9 bases, in that order; junction bases with no gene match: 12. In germline, CDR1 is MGHRA, CDR2 YSYEKL. The CDR3 DNA reads TGCGCCAGCAGCCAACCAATAAGCGGGAGAGGGATTGAGCAGTTCTTC. It encodes CASSQPISGRGIEQFF.

This clone was counted a single time. The V gene is TRBV5-1, the J gene TRBJ2-1; possibly TRBD2 for D (6 bases). The V and J ends lost 3 bases and 4 bases respectively, with 17 bases between them. Germline CDR1 is SGHRS and CDR2 is YFSETQ. This CDR3 contains 16 residues. The CDR3 coding sequence is TGCGCCAGCAGCTCCAGACCCGGCGGGGCGTACAATGAGCAGTTCTTC. Amino acid sequence: CASSSRPGGAYNEQFF.

The V call is TRBV4-3, the J call TRBJ1-5; no firm D call. V lost 3 bases and J lost 12, with 15 bases in between. Looked up from germline, CDR1 is LGHNA and CDR2 is YSLEER. There are 13 residues in the CDR3. The DNA of the CDR3 is TGCGCCAGCAGCCAGGACGGGAGCGGCATCCAGCATTTT. Its translation is CASSQDGSGIQHF.

The J gene is TRBJ2-1, the V gene TRBV30, with D tentatively TRBD1 (6 bases). This CDR3 comprises 11 residues. CDR1 and CDR2 from the germline V gene are GTSNPN and SVGIG (reference sequence). V lost 0 bases, J lost 12 bases, and 9 bases lay in between. This CDR3 reads CAWSVQGGQFF. CDR3 bases: TGTGCCTGGAGTGTACAGGGCGGGCAGTTCTTC.